This T cell receptor (beta chain) was recorded in a study of monozygotic twins with cystic fibrosis. Looking at the study overall: Roughly 3 micrograms of fragmented DNA underwent around 14 PCR cycles for library preparation. Study-level findings and limits: Low clonality (median around 0.0096) suggested a mostly naive repertoire. No link emerged between shared CDR3 counts and age, concordance or severity. J usage was most co-twin-similar in 8 of 16 pairs, V in 13.

A note on this clone: Its target is not known.

Germline V lookup: CDR1 GTSNPN, CDR2 SVGIG (reference sequence). Trimming cost V 5 bases and J 1 base, with 9 bases left between them. This CDR3 has 13 residues. Using immunoSEQ multiplex PCR, the repertoire was profiled, and TCRdb retains in-frame clones only, with some absent. This sample has roughly 4,800 clones, with roughly 97% found just once. The rearrangement links TRBV30 to TRBJ1-5; a possible D gene is TRBD1 (5 bases). The specimen sequenced was blood. This TCR came from a boy younger than 10 with cystic fibrosis. Here the CDR3 reads CAWARDSNQPQHF. DNA for the CDR3: TGTGCCTGGGCCCGGGACAGCAATCAGCCCCAGCATTTT.